One T cell receptor beta chain is described in this entry. These data come from a study of T-cell memory formation after mild COVID-19. CDR3 length: 16 amino acids. V dropped 4 bases and J dropped 7; count of bases not matched to a gene: 13. Germline lookup yields CDR1 SGHNT and CDR2 YYREEE (reference sequence). Each CDR3 protein gets one entry after TCRdb re-called the 5' RACE reads with MiXCR. Of about 320,000 distinct CDR3 sequences listed, roughly an eighth were seen once; the top ten hold 20% to 25%. The sequence was obtained from a young man who had mild COVID-19 (a few samples of this study predate the infection). Cell type and time point are not known. The V gene is TRBV5-4, the J gene TRBJ2-3; 9 bases line up with TRBD1. Sequencing input: PBMCs or a T cell subset sorted from them (not recorded which). In nucleotides, the CDR3 is TGTGCCAGCAGCCCCCCCCGGACAGGGGTGGTGAATACGCAGTATTTT. It yields the protein CASSPPRTGVVNTQYF. Together with reference TRBV5-4 and TRBJ2-3, the CDR3 gives the full variable domain: ETGVTQSPTHLIKTRGQQVTLRCSSQSGHNTVSWYQQALGQGPQFIFQYYREEENGRGNFPPRFSGLQFPNYSSELNVNALELDDSALYLCASSPPRTGVVNTQYFGPGTRLTVL.